Below, one TCR beta chain is given with its context. This clone's antigen is unknown. No much larger clonotype is one base removed from it; base qualities were not supplied. The record originates from a study of blood T cell repertoires in COVID-19 (dated by TCRdb to the early 2020s). Concerning the study at large: Samples from collaborators originated in the United States, Italy and Spain and spanned both the acute and convalescent phases of COVID-19. The material from the prospective study consisted of cDNA or gDNA derived from T cells, B-cell-depleted T cells, or PBMCs. Deeply sampled blood TCRbeta repertoires from subjects exposed to, actively infected with, or recovered from COVID-19 were included in the dataset. The repertoires were released in a freely available public database intended as a resource for research on the immune response to SARS-CoV-2. Samples were obtained from the ongoing ImmuneRACE study (first 160 participants) and from 1,254 subjects provided by 6 global collaborators. The sample metadata nearly always contained a de-identified subject ID, COVID-19 status, age in years and sex. Where HLA class I and class II types were available, the types were taken from metadata supplied by the sample provider, not from assay-based typing.

The investigation overall reported the following: The quantity of clinical and demographic metadata differed by source and by participant and was supplied without curation.

In Seattle, one collaborating source enrolled patients while the infection was active and tracked those patients longitudinally over the course of disease. Each collaborating institution followed its own protocols to collect whole blood in K2EDTA tubes. For TCRbeta analysis, collaborators shipped samples as frozen whole blood, isolated PBMCs, or DNA extracted from either of those sample types. TCRbeta CDR3 regions were amplified from genomic DNA using the immunoSEQ Assay, a bias-controlled multiplex PCR. The authors' pipeline ran thus. Within the assay, amplification of reference gene primers was used to estimate how many nucleated cells each sample contained. Sequence reads were collapsed and filtered to measure the absolute abundance of every unique TCRbeta CDR3 rearrangement. For each sample, productive Simpson clonality was calculated by taking the square root of Simpson's diversity index across productive rearrangements. TCRdb stores this immuneACCESS table with in-frame sequences only. Part of the clones is absent; in the studies checked, under half of the shortfall reflects unresolved V genes, and no reason is known for the rest. V and J calls and clone size follow that table, whereas D and trimming were derived from the DNA. The sample includes about 160,000 clones, with roughly 82% observed a single time. 7% of the sample comes from the top ten.

Including cysteine and phenylalanine, the CDR3 has 15 amino acids. Only the CDR3 part of the read is kept: 45 bases, read in frame from the first base. The germline V gene supplies CDR1 LGHNA and CDR2 YNFKEQ. The junction carries 14 bases between V and J, which are trimmed by 4 bases and 2 bases respectively. Sequencing was performed on peripheral blood. The chain employs TRBV4-2 and TRBJ2-5; the D gene is unclear. This clonotype was obtained from a woman in her forties with COVID-19, enrolled during active disease. The nucleotide sequence is TGTGCCAGCAGCCCGGCCCGGGTACAACAAGAGACCCAGTACTTC. This is translated as CASSPARVQQETQYF.